One and the same sample provided the 23 T cell receptor beta chains below, sequenced in a study of blood T cell repertoires in COVID-19. Data came from immunoSEQ multiplex PCR; TCRdb stores just in-frame clones and leaves some out. Among 380,000 or so clones listed, 88% were seen once. Source material: PBMCs or T cells enriched from blood (not recorded which). Receptors originate from a woman aged 35 to 49 with acute COVID-19.

The chain employs TRBV11-3 and TRBJ2-7; 10 nucleotides line up with TRBD2. The CDR3 extends over 16 amino acids. Unmatched junction bases numbered 11, after V lost 5 bases and J lost 4 bases. Germline lookup yields CDR1 SGHNT and CDR2 YENEEA. The CDR3 sequence: CASSPVKRGGLYEQYF. The CDR3 region has the DNA TGTGCCAGCAGCCCGGTAAAGCGGGGGGGCTTATACGAGCAGTACTTC. The variable domain in full, completed from reference TRBV11-3 and TRBJ2-7, reads EAGVVQSPRYKIIEKKQPVAFWCNPISGHNTLYWYLQNLGQGPELLIRYENEEAVDDSQLPKDRFSAERLKGVDSTLKIQPAELGDSAVYLCASSPVKRGGLYEQYFGPGTRLTVT.

This sequence joins TRBV2 and TRBJ1-1, with a possible D match to TRBD1 (5 bases). The CDR3 has 15 residues. The V gene's germline CDR1 is SNHLY and CDR2 FYNNEI. Deletions cut 4 bases from V and 1 base from J, with 13 bases between. As DNA, the CDR3 is TGTGCCAGCAGTGTAGCGGGACTTCGGAACACTGAAGCTTTCTTT. Translating it yields CASSVAGLRNTEAFF.

The chain combines TRBV19 with TRBJ2-3; D may be TRBD2 (6 bases). Germline loops: CDR1 LNHDA, CDR2 SQIVND (reference sequence). Between the trimmed V and J ends, which lost 7 bases and 1 base, there was a span of 12 bases. The CDR3 spans 14 residues. The CDR3 nucleotides read TGTGCCAGTACCGGCGGGGCGGGCACAGATACGCAGTATTTT. It yields the protein CASTGGAGTDTQYF.

With regard to this clone: The same CDR3 arises from other DNA sequences in this sample as well. The chain recombines TRBV30 with TRBJ1-5; D remains ambiguous. CDR1 is GTSNPN and CDR2 is SVGIG in the germline V gene (reference sequence). Trimming cost V 0 bases and J 9 bases, with 6 bases left between them. This CDR3 is 11 amino acids long. For the CDR3, the DNA is TGTGCCTGGAGTGTAAGAGGGCCCCAGCATTTT. This encodes CAWSVRGPQHF.

V is TRBV5-1 and J is TRBJ2-1; TRBD2 aligns across 8 bases. Trimming took 4 bases from V and 5 from J; bases not matched to a gene: 14. Germline values: CDR1 SGHRS, CDR2 YFSETQ. This CDR3 contains 17 residues. The CDR3 region has the DNA TGCGCCAGCAGCCCCTCCCCAGCGGGGGTCTCGGACAATGAGCAGTTCTTC. It codes for CASSPSPAGVSDNEQFF.

The chain links TRBV4-1 to TRBJ2-5; maybe TRBD1 (5 bases). The CDR3 extends over 14 amino acids. V was clipped by 3 bases and J by 5 bases, with 13 bases between them. CDR1 MGHRA and CDR2 YSYEKL come from the germline V gene. The CDR3 nucleotides are TGCGCCAGCAGCCAGCTGGCCAGGGTGGAGACCCAGTACTTC. The encoded protein is CASSQLARVETQYF.

This clone was recorded only once. Other DNA sequences of this sample code for an identical CDR3. The chain joins TRBV4-1 to TRBJ2-5; TRBD2 agrees at 12 bases. This CDR3 contains 16 residues. Germline V gene sequence: CDR1 MGHRA, CDR2 YSYEKL. V trimming: 0 bases; J trimming: 2 bases; junction bases outside the gene matches: 1. CDR3 bases: TGCGCCAGCAGCCAAGATCTAGCGGGGGGGCAAGAGACCCAGTACTTC. It translates to CASSQDLAGGQETQYF.

The chain links TRBV2 to TRBJ1-3; 7 positions agree with TRBD1. Germline assignment: CDR1 SNHLY and CDR2 FYNNEI. This CDR3 has 15 amino acids. J lost 0 bases, V lost 7 bases, and 6 bases had no gene match. The CDR3 region is CASKGQDFSGNTIYF. For the CDR3, the DNA is TGTGCCAGCAAAGGACAGGACTTCTCTGGAAACACCATATATTTT. The full variable domain, completed using reference TRBV2 and TRBJ1-3, is EPEVTQTPSHQVTQMGQEVILRCVPISNHLYFYWYRQILGQKVEFLVSFYNNEISEKSEIFDDQFSVERPDGSNFTLKIRSTKLEDSAMYFCASKGQDFSGNTIYFGEGSWLTVV.

This chain connects TRBV5-1 to TRBJ2-3; 10 bases match TRBD2. Germline V CDR1 and CDR2: SGHRS, YFSETQ. J lost 3 bases, V lost 5 bases, and 6 bases had no gene match. The CDR3 loop spans 15 amino acids. CDR3 coding DNA: TGCGCCAGCAGACCAAGCGGGGGGGCTACAGATACGCAGTATTTT. It specifies CASRPSGGATDTQYF.

The V call is TRBV19, the J call TRBJ2-2; 9 bases align to TRBD1. The CDR3 contains 16 residues. Germline V CDR1 and CDR2: LNHDA, SQIVND (reference sequence). J lost 6 bases, V lost 1 base, and 6 bases had no gene match. The CDR3: CASSIARTGAPGELFF. CDR3 DNA sequence: TGTGCCAGTAGTATAGCCCGGACAGGGGCCCCCGGGGAGCTGTTTTTT.

The chain couples TRBV4-1 to TRBJ1-6; tentatively, D is TRBD1 (6 bases). Trimming cost V 0 bases and J 7 bases, with 22 bases left between them. This CDR3 comprises 19 residues. Germline CDR1 reads MGHRA; CDR2 reads YSYEKL. The CDR3 DNA is TGCGCCAGCAGCCAAGAGGCCCCCCCGCTCGGACAGCGAAATTCACCCCTCCACTTT. It translates to CASSQEAPPLGQRNSPLHF.

This chain uses TRBV4-2 with TRBJ2-7; 9 nucleotides align to TRBD2. The length of the CDR3 is 15 residues. Germline values: CDR1 LGHNA, CDR2 YNFKEQ. V lost 1 base, J lost 3 bases, and 4 bases stayed unmatched. In nucleotides, the CDR3 is TGTGCCAGCAGCCAAGGGCGGGGGGGCTTCTACGAGCAGTACTTC. It yields the protein CASSQGRGGFYEQYF.

This chain uses TRBV29-1 with TRBJ2-7, with D uncertain. The V gene's germline CDR1 is SQVTM and CDR2 ANQGSEA. V was trimmed by 4 bases and J by 2 bases, leaving 12 bases between them. The CDR3 runs 13 residues. Written as DNA, the CDR3 is TGCAGCGTTGCTCGGTCTGGTGCCTACGAGCAGTACTTC. It specifies CSVARSGAYEQYF.

The V and J genes are TRBV12-5 and TRBJ1-5; TRBD1 agrees at 12 bases. With V trimmed by 6 bases and J by 3 bases, 3 bases remained unmatched. Germline-derived CDR1 and CDR2 are LGHNT and FRNRAP. The CDR3 has 15 residues. CDR3 region: CASGGTGGNNQPQHF. DNA of the CDR3: TGTGCTAGTGGGGGGACAGGGGGCAACAATCAGCCCCAGCATTTT.

The V and J genes are TRBV5-1 and TRBJ1-1; the D gene is possibly TRBD1 (5 bases). Trimming cost V 0 bases and J 1 base, with 10 bases left between them. Germline V gene data show CDR1 as SGHRS and CDR2 as YFSETQ. CDR3 length: 15 residues. The CDR3 nucleotides are TGCGCCAGCAGCTTGGTTCCCCAGGGGAACACTGAAGCTTTCTTT. Protein product: CASSLVPQGNTEAFF.

V gene TRBV18 combines with J gene TRBJ2-1; D perhaps matches TRBD1 (5 bases). The germline CDR1 and CDR2 sequences are KGHSH and LQKENI. V shed 2 bases and J shed 10 bases, with 18 bases lying between them. The CDR3 loop spans 15 amino acids. CDR3 coding DNA: TGTGCCAGCTCACCAGGGGTACTCGCAGGGTCCGAGCAGTTCTTC. Its translation: CASSPGVLAGSEQFF. Full variable domain (rest looked up from reference TRBV18 and TRBJ2-1): NAGVMQNPRHLVRRRGQEARLRCSPMKGHSHVYWYRQLPEEGLKFMVYLQKENIIDESGMPKERFSAEFPKEGPSILRIQQVVRGDSAAYFCASSPGVLAGSEQFFGPGTRLTVL.

J is TRBJ1-3 and V is TRBV14; D is perhaps TRBD1 (5 bases). The CDR3 consists of 16 residues. The ends were cut back, 4 bases at V and 2 bases at J, with 15 bases in the middle. Germline CDR1 is SGHDN and CDR2 is FVKESK. CDR3 protein: CASSRNLGGAGNTIYF. CDR3 nucleotide sequence: TGTGCCAGCAGCCGCAACCTTGGGGGGGCTGGAAACACCATATATTTT.

This chain uses TRBV5-1 with TRBJ2-7; 7 bases map to TRBD2. Germline V CDR1 and CDR2: SGHRS, YFSETQ. Trimming removed 1 base from V and 7 bases from J; junction bases left unmatched: 11. The CDR3 length is 15 residues. The CDR3 DNA sequence: TGCGCCAGCAGCTTGCGGGGAGCGGGGCTAGAAGAGCAGTACTTC. Encoded protein: CASSLRGAGLEEQYF.

The gene calls are TRBV4-1 and TRBJ2-7, with TRBD1 as a possible D gene (6 bases). Trimming stripped 0 bases from V and 7 bases from J, with 13 bases between. Germline V lookup: CDR1 MGHRA, CDR2 YSYEKL. The CDR3 is 14 residues long. The CDR3 DNA is TGCGCCAGCAGCCAAGATCTCAGGGGCGGAGAGCAGTACTTC. Translation: CASSQDLRGGEQYF.

The chain has TRBV5-4 and TRBJ2-5, with unresolved D. V was clipped by 3 bases and J by 2 bases, with 5 bases between them. CDR1 is SGHNT and CDR2 is YYREEE in the germline V gene (reference sequence). The CDR3 extends over 12 amino acids. The CDR3 bases are TGTGCCAGCAGCTCACTACAAGAGACCCAGTACTTC. Its translation is CASSSLQETQYF. The full variable domain, completed using reference TRBV5-4 and TRBJ2-5, is ETGVTQSPTHLIKTRGQQVTLRCSSQSGHNTVSWYQQALGQGPQFIFQYYREEENGRGNFPPRFSGLQFPNYSSELNVNALELDDSALYLCASSSLQETQYFGPGTRLLVL.

The rearrangement uses TRBV30 and TRBJ2-2; D perhaps matches TRBD1 (6 bases). The CDR3 is 17 residues long. V gave up 0 bases and J gave up 0 bases, with 14 bases separating them. CDR1 is GTSNPN, CDR2 SVGIG, per germline (reference sequence). CDR3 bases: TGTGCCTGGAGTGTTGTCTGGGGGCGCGCGAACACCGGGGAGCTGTTTTTT. Translating gives CAWSVVWGRANTGELFF.

The chain links TRBV29-1 to TRBJ1-1; a possible D gene is TRBD1 (5 bases). Trimming removed 7 bases from V and 1 base from J, with 10 bases in between. CDR1 is SQVTM, CDR2 ANQGSEA, per germline. The CDR3 is 12 residues long. This CDR3 reads CSALTGNTEAFF. CDR3 in DNA: TGCAGCGCACTCACAGGGAACACTGAAGCTTTCTTT.

J is TRBJ2-2 and V is TRBV9; D may be TRBD1 (6 bases). Germline V gene data show CDR1 as SGDLS and CDR2 as YYNGEE. The CDR3 contains 15 residues. V lost 5 bases, J lost 0 bases, and 11 bases lay in between. The CDR3 protein is CASRAGTPNTGELFF. Written as DNA, the CDR3 is TGTGCCAGCAGGGCTGGGACACCGAACACCGGGGAGCTGTTTTTT.